This paragraph covers one TCR beta chain sequence. This entry comes from a study of control samples from healthy donors and cancer patients. Repertoires were generated with immunoSEQ multiplex PCR, while TCRdb's copy carries only in-frame clones and drops some. The top ten hold around 2.5% of the sample, which has roughly 150,000 clones, 93% seen once. The CDR3 extends over 15 amino acids. CDR1 and CDR2 from the germline V gene are SGHRS and YFSETQ. Deletions cut 4 bases from V and 0 bases from J, with 10 bases between. V is TRBV5-1 and J is TRBJ2-2, with D maybe TRBD2 (5 bases). The TCR originated in a man aged 50 to 59 in good health. Sequenced: blood. The CDR3 loop reads CASSGLNANTGELFF. The CDR3 DNA sequence: TGCGCCAGCAGCGGACTGAACGCGAACACCGGGGAGCTGTTTTTT.